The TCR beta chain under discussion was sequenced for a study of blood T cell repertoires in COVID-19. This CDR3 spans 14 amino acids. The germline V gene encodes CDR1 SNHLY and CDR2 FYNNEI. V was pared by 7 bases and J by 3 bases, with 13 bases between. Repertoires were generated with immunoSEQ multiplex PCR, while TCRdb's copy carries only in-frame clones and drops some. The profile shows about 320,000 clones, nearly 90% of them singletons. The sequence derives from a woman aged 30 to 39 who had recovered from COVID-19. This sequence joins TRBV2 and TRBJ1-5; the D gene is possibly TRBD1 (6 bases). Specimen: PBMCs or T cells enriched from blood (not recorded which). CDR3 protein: CASIAQGINQPQHF. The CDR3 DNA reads TGTGCCAGCATTGCCCAGGGGATCAATCAGCCCCAGCATTTT. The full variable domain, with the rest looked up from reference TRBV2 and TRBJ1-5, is EPEVTQTPSHQVTQMGQEVILRCVPISNHLYFYWYRQILGQKVEFLVSFYNNEISEKSEIFDDQFSVERPDGSNFTLKIRSTKLEDSAMYFCASIAQGINQPQHFGDGTRLSIL.